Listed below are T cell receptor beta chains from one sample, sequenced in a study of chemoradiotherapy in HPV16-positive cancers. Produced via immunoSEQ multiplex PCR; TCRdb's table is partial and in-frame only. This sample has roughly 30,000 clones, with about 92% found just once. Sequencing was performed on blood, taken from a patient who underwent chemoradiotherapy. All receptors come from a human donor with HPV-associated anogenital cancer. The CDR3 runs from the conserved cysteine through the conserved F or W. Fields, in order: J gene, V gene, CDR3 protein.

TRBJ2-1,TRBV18,CASSPPGFSWVNDEQFF
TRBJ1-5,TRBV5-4,CASSLGSNQPQHF
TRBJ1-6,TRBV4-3,CASSQDSAYNSPLHF
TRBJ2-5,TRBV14,CASSRQTGGVQETQYF
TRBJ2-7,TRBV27,CASSRAGTPTYEQYF
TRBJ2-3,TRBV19,CASKVEGREDTQYF
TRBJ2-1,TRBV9,CASSSAGKRGYNEQFF
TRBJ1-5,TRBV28,CASSPRTASNQPQHF
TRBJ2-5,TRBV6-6,CASSYKANQETQYF
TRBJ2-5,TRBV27,CASNPDSPEQYF
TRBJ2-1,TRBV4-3,CASSQDHGGGIHEQFF
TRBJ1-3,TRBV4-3,CASSQDSGVGGNTIYF
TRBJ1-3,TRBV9,CASSVGVGQAFYSGNTIYF
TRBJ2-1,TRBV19,CASSTRAGSYNEQFF
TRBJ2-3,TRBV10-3,CAISDGPIADTQYF
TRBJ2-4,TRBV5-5,CASSLLAAAKNIQYF
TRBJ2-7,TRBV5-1,CASSLIPGHYEQYF
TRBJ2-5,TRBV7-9,CASSPRDNQETQYF
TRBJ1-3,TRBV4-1,CASSPGQYSGNTIYF
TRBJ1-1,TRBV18,CASSQDSVNTEAFF
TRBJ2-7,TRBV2,CASSEGSGISYEQYF
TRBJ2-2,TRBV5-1,CASSLVGSDTGELFF
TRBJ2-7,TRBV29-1,CSVDRTYEQYF
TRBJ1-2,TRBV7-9,CASTRGMGRDHGYTF
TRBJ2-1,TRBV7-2,CASSLRQEYNEQFF
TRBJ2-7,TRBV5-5,CASSLAAAGVNYEQYF